The clone carrying this TCR beta chain was seen more than once but under ten times. Antigen: not known. The data derive from a study of T-cell reconstitution after alpha-beta-depleted transplantation in children. General study points: Counts and diversity of T cells one year after transplant came mostly from newly produced T cells. Several hundred rapidly expanded clones from non-depleted graft cells reportedly supplied alpha-beta T cells about two months post-transplant.

A TCRbeta library incorporating unique molecular identifiers was prepared. MiXCR was run by TCRdb on the PCR reads, yielding one entry per CDR3 protein. The repertoire holds 450,000 to 550,000 distinct CDR3 sequences, with roughly 10% as singletons. Per the germline V gene, CDR1 is PRHDT and CDR2 is FYEKMQ (reference sequence). The CDR3 spans 15 residues. Between the trimmed V and J ends, which lost 5 bases and 1 base, there was a span of 14 bases. This chain links TRBV13 with TRBJ2-5; D gene uncertain. The sample in question was PBMCs, mostly from graft donor cells, obtained 180 days after TCRalphabeta/CD19-depleted stem cell transplant. The TCR sequence derives from a female patient aged 2-15 years who had a stem cell transplant for aplastic anemia, so the T cells may come from the graft donor. DNA for the CDR3: TGTGCCAGCAGCCCGGAAGCCGGGCCCCAAGAGACCCAGTACTTC. This translates into CASSPEAGPQETQYF.